This T cell receptor (beta chain) was sequenced for a study of T cell repertoires in cytomegalovirus infection. Turning to the study itself: In public TCR beta signatures, there were indications of both CMV infection and matching HLA type.

TCRdb reprocessed the reads with MiXCR, giving one entry per CDR3 protein. The sample includes about 440,000 distinct CDR3 sequences, approximately 30% of them seen just once. Study-level findings and limits: HLA-C-restricted TCR beta clonotypes specific for CMV led the ex vivo response.

On this clonotype: The target antigen is unknown. The junction does not match germline at one end; this may be a read error.

The receptor was derived from a human donor in good health (CMV status not recorded). Some clones in this sample may be carry-over from other donors' samples. The specimen was PBMCs.

CDR3 sequence (DNA): TGTGCCAGCAGTCCCCTTCCCAGGGGGCTGAACAATGAAGATTTCTTT. This gives the protein CASSPLPRGLNNEDFF. The rearrangement links TRBV6-5 to TRBJ1-1; TRBD1 aligns across 8 bases. The length of the CDR3 is 16 residues. Germline V CDR1 and CDR2: MNHEY, SVGAGI.